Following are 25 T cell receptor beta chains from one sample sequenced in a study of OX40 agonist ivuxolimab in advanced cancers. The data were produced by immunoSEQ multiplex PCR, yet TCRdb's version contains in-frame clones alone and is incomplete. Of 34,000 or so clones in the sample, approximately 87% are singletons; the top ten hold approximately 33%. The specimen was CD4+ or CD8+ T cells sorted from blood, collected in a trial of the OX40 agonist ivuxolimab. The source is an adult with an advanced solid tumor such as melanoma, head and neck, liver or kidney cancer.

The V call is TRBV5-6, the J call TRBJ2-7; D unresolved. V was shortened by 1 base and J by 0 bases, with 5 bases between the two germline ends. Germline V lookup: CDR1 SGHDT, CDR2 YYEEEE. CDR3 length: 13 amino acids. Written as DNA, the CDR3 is TGTGCCAGCAGCTTGTACAACTCCTACGAGCAGTACTTC. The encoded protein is CASSLYNSYEQYF.

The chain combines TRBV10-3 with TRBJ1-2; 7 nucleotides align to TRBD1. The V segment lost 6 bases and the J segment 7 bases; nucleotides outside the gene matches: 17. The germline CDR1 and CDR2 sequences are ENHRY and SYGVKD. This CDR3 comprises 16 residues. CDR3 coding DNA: TGTGCCATCAGCAGTGATAGGGTGGAGACAGGGTCTGGCTACACCTTC. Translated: CAISSDRVETGSGYTF.

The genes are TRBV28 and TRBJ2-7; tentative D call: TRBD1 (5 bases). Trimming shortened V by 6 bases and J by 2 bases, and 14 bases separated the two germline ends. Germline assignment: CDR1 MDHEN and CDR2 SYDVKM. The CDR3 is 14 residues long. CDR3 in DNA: TGTGCCAGCAGGCCCCCACAGGTTGCCTACGAGCAGTACTTC. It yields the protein CASRPPQVAYEQYF. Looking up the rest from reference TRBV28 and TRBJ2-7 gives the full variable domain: DVKVTQSSRYLVKRTGEKVFLECVQDMDHENMFWYRQDPGLGLRLIYFSYDVKMKEKGDIPEGYSVSREKKERFSLILESASTNQTSMYLCASRPPQVAYEQYFGPGTRLTVT.

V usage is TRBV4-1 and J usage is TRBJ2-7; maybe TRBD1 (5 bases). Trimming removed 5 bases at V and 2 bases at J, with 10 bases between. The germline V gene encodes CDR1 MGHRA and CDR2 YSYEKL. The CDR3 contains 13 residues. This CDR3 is CASSADTPYEQYF. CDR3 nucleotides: TGCGCCAGCAGCGCGGACACTCCCTACGAGCAGTACTTC.

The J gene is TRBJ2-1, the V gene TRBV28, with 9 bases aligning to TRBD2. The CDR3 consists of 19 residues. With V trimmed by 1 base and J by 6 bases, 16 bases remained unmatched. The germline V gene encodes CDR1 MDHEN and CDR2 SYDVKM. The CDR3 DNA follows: TGTGCCAGCAGTTTATCCGCGCGGGCTAGCGGGATATTCCCCAATGAGCAGTTCTTC. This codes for CASSLSARASGIFPNEQFF.

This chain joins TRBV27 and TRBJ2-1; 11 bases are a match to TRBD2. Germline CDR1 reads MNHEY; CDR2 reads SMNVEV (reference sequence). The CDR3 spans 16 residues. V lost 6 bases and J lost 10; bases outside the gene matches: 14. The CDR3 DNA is TGTGCCAGCAGCTTCAGACTAGCGGGATCCGTTCGGGAGCAGTTCTTC. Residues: CASSFRLAGSVREQFF.

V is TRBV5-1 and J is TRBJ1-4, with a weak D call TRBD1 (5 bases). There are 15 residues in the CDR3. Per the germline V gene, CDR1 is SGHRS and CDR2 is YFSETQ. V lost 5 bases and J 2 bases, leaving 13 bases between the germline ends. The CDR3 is CASSPTGGTNEKLFF. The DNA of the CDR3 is TGCGCCAGCAGTCCCACGGGGGGGACTAATGAAAAACTGTTTTTT.

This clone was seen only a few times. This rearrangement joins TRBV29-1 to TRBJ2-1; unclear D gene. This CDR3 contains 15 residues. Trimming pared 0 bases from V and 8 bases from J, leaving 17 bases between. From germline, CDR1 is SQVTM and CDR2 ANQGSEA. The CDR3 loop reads CSVEDQMLVTDEQFF. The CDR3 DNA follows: TGCAGCGTTGAAGATCAAATGTTAGTGACCGATGAGCAGTTCTTC.

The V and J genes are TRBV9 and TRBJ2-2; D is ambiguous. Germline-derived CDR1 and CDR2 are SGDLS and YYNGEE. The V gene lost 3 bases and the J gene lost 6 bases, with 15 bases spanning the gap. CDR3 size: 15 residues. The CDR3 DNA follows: TGTGCCAGCAGCGCCTCCCCCGCCACACCCGGGGAGCTGTTTTTT. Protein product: CASSASPATPGELFF.

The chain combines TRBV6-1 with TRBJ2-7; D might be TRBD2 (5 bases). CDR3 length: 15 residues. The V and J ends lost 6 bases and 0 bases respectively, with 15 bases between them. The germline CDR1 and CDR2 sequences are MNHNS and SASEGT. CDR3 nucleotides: TGTGCCAGCAGAGGACTTGTCCTTAGCTCCTACGAGCAGTACTTC. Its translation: CASRGLVLSSYEQYF.

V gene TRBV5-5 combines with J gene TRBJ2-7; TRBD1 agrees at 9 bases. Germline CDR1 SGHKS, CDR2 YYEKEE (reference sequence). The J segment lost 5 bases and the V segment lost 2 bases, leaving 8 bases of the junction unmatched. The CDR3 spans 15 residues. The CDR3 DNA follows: TGTGCCAGCAGCTTTAGGGACAGGGAGGGGGACGAGCAGTACTTC. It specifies CASSFRDREGDEQYF.

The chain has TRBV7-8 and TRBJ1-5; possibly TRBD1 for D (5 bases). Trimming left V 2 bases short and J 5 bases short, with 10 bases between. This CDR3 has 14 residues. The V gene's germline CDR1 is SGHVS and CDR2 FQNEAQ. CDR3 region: CASSLLRVDQPQHF. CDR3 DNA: TGTGCCAGCAGCTTACTCAGGGTAGATCAGCCCCAGCATTTT.

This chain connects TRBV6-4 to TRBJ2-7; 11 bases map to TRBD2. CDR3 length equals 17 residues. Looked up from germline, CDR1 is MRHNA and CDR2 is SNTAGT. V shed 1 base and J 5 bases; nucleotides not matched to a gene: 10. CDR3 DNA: TGTGCCAGCAGTGACTTGCCGACTAGCGGGGCCCCCCACGAGCAGTACTTC. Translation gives CASSDLPTSGAPHEQYF.

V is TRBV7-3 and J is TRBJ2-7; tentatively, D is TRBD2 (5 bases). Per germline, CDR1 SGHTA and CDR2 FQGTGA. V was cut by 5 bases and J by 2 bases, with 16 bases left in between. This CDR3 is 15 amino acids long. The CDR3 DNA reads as TGTGCCAGCAGCCTGGGGAGCGGAAGCCCCTACGAGCAGTACTTC. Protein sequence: CASSLGSGSPYEQYF.

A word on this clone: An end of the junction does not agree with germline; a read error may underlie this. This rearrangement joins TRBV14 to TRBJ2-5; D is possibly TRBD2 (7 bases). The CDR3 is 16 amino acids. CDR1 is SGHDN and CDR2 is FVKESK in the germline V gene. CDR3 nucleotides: TGTGTCAGCAGCCAAGGCACAGGGAGGGAACAGGAGACCCAGTACTTC. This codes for CVSSQGTGREQETQYF.

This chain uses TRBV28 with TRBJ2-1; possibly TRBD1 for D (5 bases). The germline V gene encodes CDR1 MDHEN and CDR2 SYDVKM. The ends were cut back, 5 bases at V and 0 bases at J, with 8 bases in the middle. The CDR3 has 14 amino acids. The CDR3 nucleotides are TGTGCCAGCAGTGCAGGGAACTCCTACAATGAGCAGTTCTTC. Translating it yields CASSAGNSYNEQFF.

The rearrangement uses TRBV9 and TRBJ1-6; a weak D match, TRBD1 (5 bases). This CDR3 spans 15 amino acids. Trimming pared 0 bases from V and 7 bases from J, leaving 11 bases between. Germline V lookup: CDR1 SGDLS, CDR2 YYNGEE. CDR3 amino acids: CASSVVGEGNSPLHF. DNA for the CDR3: TGTGCCAGCAGCGTAGTTGGGGAGGGGAATTCACCCCTCCACTTT.

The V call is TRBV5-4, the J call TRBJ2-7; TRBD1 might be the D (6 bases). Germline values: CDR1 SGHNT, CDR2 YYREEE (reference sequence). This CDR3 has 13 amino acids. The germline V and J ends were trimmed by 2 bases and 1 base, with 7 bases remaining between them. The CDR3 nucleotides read TGTGCCAGCAGCTTCGGGACATCCTACGAGCAGTACTTC. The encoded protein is CASSFGTSYEQYF.

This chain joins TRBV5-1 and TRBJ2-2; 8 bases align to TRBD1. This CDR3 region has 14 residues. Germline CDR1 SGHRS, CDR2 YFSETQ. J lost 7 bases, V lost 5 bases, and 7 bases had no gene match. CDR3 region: CASSWTGSGGELFF. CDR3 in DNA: TGCGCCAGCAGTTGGACAGGGTCCGGCGGGGAGCTGTTTTTT. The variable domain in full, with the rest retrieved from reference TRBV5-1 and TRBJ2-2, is KAGVTQTPRYLIKTRGQQVTLSCSPISGHRSVSWYQQTPGQGLQFLFEYFSETQRNKGNFPGRFSGRQFSNSRSEMNVSTLELGDSALYLCASSWTGSGGELFFGEGSRLTVL.

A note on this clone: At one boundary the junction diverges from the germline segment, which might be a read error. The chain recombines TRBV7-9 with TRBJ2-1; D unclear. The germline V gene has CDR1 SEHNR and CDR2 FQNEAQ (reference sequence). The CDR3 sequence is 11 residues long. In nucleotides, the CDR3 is TGTGCCAGCAGCTTAGACCCCACTCTGATCTTC. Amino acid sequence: CASSLDPTLIF.

The CDR3: CASSVEAGAEAFF. CDR3 nucleotides: TGTGCCAGCAGCGTAGAGGCGGGGGCTGAAGCTTTCTTT. This chain uses TRBV9 with TRBJ1-1, with a possible D match to TRBD1 (5 bases). The V gene's germline CDR1 is SGDLS and CDR2 YYNGEE. The CDR3 runs 13 residues. Trimming took off 0 bases at V and 6 bases at J, with 9 bases between the two ends.

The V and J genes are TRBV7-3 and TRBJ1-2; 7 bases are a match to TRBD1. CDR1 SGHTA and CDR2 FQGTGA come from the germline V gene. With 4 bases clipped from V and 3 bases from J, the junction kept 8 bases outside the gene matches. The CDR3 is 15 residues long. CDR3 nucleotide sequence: TGTGCCAGCAGCTCCACGGGGACAGCGGACTATGGCTACACCTTC. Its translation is CASSSTGTADYGYTF.

The CDR3 DNA follows: TGTGCCAGCAGGCCTTTTTTAGCAGATACGCAGTATTTT. The encoded protein is CASRPFLADTQYF. The chain couples TRBV7-9 to TRBJ2-3; D remains ambiguous. CDR3 length: 13 residues. The V and J ends lost 6 bases and 4 bases respectively, with 11 bases between them. Germline-derived CDR1 and CDR2 are SEHNR and FQNEAQ (reference sequence). Full variable domain (missing parts from reference TRBV7-9 and TRBJ2-3): DTGVSQNPRHKITKRGQNVTFRCDPISEHNRLYWYRQTLGQGPEFLTYFQNEAQLEKSRLLSDRFSAERPKGSFSTLEIQRTEQGDSAMYLCASRPFLADTQYFGPGTRLTVL.

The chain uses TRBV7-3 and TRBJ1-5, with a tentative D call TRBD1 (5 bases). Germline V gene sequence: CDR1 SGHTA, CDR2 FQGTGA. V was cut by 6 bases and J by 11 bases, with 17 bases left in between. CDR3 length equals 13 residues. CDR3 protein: CASRGRSGAAQHF. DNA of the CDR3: TGTGCCAGCAGGGGCAGATCCGGGGCGGCCCAGCATTTT.

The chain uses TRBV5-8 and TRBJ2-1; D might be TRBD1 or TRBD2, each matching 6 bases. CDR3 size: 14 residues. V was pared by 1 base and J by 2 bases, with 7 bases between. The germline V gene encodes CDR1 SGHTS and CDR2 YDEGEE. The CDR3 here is CASSLRGPYNEQFF. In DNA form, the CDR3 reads TGTGCCAGCAGCTTGCGGGGGCCCTACAATGAGCAGTTCTTC.